The present T cell receptor (beta chain) was sequenced within a study of blood T cells in healthy people across ages (dated by TCRdb to the mid-2010s). About the full investigation: Template switching captured roughly one uniquely barcoded TCR beta cDNA molecule per two T cells in model experiments. The study measured age-related changes in TCR beta repertoire diversity using deep sequencing normalized with unique cDNA molecular identifiers. The donors were split into four age groups: young (average 16 years), middle-aged (nearly 40), aged (62) and long-lived (82). To avoid experimental bias, donors of different ages were spread randomly across the sequencing lanes. Two additional independent replicas of 1 million unique cDNA reads from the same blood draw were analyzed for two donors (one aged 18 to 30 and one aged 80 or older).

The 39 donors, aged roughly 6 to 95 years, were systemically healthy Caucasian individuals from Russia. Approximately 10 milliliters of peripheral blood were collected from each donor into EDTA-treated Vacutainer tubes. Ficoll-Paque density-gradient centrifugation was used to isolate PBMCs, with at least 6 million per sample. Trizol reagent was used to extract total RNA from PBMCs, with at least 6 micrograms per sample. Naive CD45RAhigh/CD27high T cell percentages were measured by flow cytometry on a PBMC aliquot from every donor. What the research found in general, with its limitations: Conclusive comparison of naive and antigen-experienced compartments was prevented by the profiling of bulk unsorted PBMCs. Compared with the aged group, more naive CD4+ T cells, fewer expanded clones and increased TCR diversity were shown by the long-lived group, suggesting age selection. The CMV infection status of donors was not known, potentially confounding age-related changes in expanded clonotypes. There was a strong correlation between observed TCR beta diversity and the percentage of naive T cells measured by flow cytometry. Observed TCR beta diversity per million T cells fell roughly linearly with age, and a significant reduction was already apparent by age roughly 40. Total diversity estimates from one million sequenced T cells were considered lower bounds and underestimates.

This clonotype turned up a few times. Its antigen target is currently unknown. It has no much larger one-base neighbor in the sample; base qualities were not kept. Library generation was performed with 5' RACE. TCRdb names Illumina HiSeq 2500 as the instrument used. A second PCR of roughly 7 to 12 cycles was performed with a sample-barcoded 5' primer and a J-beta primer mix. Each TCR beta cDNA molecule received a unique molecular identifier from a template-switch 5' adaptor carrying 12 random nucleotides. Each sample yielded at least 3 million CDR3-containing paired-end reads. First-strand cDNA synthesis was performed from all RNA using the Mint cDNA synthesis kit, with priming by a TRBC-specific oligonucleotide. Following uracil-DNA glycosylase treatment, a first 18-cycle PCR with universal primers M1SS and BC2_uni_R was performed on all cDNA. On the authors' methods: Each sample was normalized by randomly selecting 1 million high-quality reads, each carrying a distinct molecular identifier. Reads sharing molecular identifiers were discarded rather than binned into consensus sequences. MiTCR, run with a Q25 quality threshold and the strictest error-elimination algorithm, handled CDR3 identification, clonotype clustering and error correction. A nonparametric unseen species model with Euler transformation was used to estimate a lower bound on total TCR beta diversity. The raw public reads went through TCRdb reprocessing: fastp at Q25, MiXCR clone calling, in-frame beta chains kept. Entries that share a CDR3 protein sequence are merged under the most common genes and DNA. TCRdb, rather than the study authors, made the V and J calls. The sample records 700,000 or so distinct CDR3 sequences, around 38% of which are singletons. The biggest ten clones account for approximately 29% of the sample.

Spanning cysteine to phenylalanine, the CDR3 consists of 18 amino acids. CDR3 DNA is the only sequence kept; it has 54 bases, read in frame from the first base. Trimming takes 1 base from V and 3 bases from J, and the germline ends sit 22 bases apart. From the germline V gene (reference sequence), CDR1 is DFQATT and CDR2 is SNEGSKA. This sequence was found in a man older than 75 in good health. Sequenced material: blood. Recombination linked TRBV20-1 to TRBJ1-5, and possibly TRBD1, on 6 matching bases. CDR3 loop: CSARGGGGQASPNQPQHF. The DNA sequence reads TGCAGTGCTAGAGGGGGCGGGGGGCAAGCCTCGCCCAATCAGCCCCAGCATTTT.